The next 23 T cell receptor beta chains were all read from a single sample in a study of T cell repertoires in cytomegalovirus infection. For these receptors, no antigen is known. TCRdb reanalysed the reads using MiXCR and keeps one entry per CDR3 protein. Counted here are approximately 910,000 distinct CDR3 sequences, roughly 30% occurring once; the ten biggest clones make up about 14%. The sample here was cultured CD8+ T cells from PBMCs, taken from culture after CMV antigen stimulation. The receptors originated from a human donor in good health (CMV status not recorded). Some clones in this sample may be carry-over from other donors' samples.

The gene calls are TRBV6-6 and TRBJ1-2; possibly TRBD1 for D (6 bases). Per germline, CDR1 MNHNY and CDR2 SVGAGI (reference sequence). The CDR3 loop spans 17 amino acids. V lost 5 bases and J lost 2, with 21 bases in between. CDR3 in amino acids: CASSLFPGQRPNYGYTF. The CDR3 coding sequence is TGTGCCAGCAGTCTCTTTCCTGGACAGAGACCGAACTATGGCTACACCTTC.

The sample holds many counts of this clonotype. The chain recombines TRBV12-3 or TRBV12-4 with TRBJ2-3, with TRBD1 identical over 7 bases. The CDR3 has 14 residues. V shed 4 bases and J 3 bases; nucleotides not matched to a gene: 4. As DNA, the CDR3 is TGTGCCAGCAGTTGGCAGACAGGGACAGATACGCAGTATTTT. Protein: CASSWQTGTDTQYF.

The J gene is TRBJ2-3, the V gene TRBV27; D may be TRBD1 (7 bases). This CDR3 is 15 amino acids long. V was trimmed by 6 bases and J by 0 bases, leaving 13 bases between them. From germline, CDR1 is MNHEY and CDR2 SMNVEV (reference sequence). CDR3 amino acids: CASRRGQLSTDTQYF. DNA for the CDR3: TGTGCCAGCAGGCGGGGACAGCTGAGCACAGATACGCAGTATTTT.

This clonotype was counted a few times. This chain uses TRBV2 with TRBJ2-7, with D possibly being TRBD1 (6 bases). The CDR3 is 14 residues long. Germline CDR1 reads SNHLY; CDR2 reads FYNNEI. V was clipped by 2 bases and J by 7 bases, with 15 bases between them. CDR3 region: CASSESLQGWEQYF. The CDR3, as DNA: TGTGCCAGCAGTGAATCTTTACAGGGTTGGGAGCAGTACTTC.

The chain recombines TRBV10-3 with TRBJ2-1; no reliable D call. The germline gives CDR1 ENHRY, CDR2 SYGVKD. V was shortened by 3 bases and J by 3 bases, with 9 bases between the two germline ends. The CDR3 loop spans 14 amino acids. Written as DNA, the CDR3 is TGTGCCATCAGTGAATACCACAGCTACAATGAGCAGTTCTTC. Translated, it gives CAISEYHSYNEQFF.

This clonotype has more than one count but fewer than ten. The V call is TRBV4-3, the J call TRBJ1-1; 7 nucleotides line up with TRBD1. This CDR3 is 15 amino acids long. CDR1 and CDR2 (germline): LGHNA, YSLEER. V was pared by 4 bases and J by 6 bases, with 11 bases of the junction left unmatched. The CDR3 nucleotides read TGCGCCAGCAGCCCTGAGGACAGGAGGGGGTCTGAAGCTTTCTTT. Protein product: CASSPEDRRGSEAFF.

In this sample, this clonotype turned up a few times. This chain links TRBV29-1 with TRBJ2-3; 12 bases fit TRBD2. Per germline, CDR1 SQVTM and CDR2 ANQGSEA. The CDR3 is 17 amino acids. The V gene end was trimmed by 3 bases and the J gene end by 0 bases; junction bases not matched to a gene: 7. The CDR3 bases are TGCAGCGTTGATCTAGCGGGGGGGCCGTTCAGCACAGATACGCAGTATTTT. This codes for CSVDLAGGPFSTDTQYF.

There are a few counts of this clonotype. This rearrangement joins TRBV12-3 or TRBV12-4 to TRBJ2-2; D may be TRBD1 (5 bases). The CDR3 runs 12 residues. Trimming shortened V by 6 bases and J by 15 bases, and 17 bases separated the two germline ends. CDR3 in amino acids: CASSPRTSRVFF. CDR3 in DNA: TGTGCCAGCAGCCCTAGGACATCCCGGGTGTTTTTT.

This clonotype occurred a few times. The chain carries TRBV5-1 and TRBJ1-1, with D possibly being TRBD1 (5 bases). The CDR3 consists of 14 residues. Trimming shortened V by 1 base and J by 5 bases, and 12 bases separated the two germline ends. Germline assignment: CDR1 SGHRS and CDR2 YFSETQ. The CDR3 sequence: CASSLSEGLTEAFF. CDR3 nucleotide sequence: TGCGCCAGCAGCTTGAGTGAGGGGTTGACTGAAGCTTTCTTT. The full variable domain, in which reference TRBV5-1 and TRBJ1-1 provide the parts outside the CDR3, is KAGVTQTPRYLIKTRGQQVTLSCSPISGHRSVSWYQQTPGQGLQFLFEYFSETQRNKGNFPGRFSGRQFSNSRSEMNVSTLELGDSALYLCASSLSEGLTEAFFGQGTRLTVV.

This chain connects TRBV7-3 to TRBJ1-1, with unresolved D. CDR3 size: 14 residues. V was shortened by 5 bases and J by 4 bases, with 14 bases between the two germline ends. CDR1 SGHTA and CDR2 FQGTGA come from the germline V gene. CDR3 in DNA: TGTGCCAGCAGCCCTGACGTTTTAGGCACTGAAGCTTTCTTT. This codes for CASSPDVLGTEAFF.

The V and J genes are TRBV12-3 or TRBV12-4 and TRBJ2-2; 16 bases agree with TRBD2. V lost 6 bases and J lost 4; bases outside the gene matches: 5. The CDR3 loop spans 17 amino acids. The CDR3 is CASRGLAGGPITGELFF. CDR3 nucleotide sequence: TGTGCCAGCAGGGGACTAGCGGGGGGGCCGATCACCGGGGAGCTGTTTTTT.

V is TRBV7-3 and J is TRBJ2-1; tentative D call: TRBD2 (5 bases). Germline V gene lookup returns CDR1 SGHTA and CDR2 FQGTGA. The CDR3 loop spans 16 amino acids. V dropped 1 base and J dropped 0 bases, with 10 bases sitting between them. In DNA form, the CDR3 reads TGTGCCAGCAGCTTAATAGCGACGAGCTCCTACAATGAGCAGTTCTTC. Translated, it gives CASSLIATSSYNEQFF.

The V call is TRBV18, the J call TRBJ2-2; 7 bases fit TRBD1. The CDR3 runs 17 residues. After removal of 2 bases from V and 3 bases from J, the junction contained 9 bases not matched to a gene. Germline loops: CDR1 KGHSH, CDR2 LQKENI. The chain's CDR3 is CASSPTRDREDTGELFF. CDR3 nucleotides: TGTGCCAGCTCACCAACCCGGGACAGAGAGGACACCGGGGAGCTGTTTTTT.

This CDR3 is CASPQDSFDTGELFF. The CDR3, as DNA: TGTGCCAGCCCCCAGGACAGTTTCGACACCGGGGAGCTGTTTTTT. This sequence joins TRBV12-3 or TRBV12-4 and TRBJ2-2; D is possibly TRBD1 (6 bases). CDR3 length equals 15 residues. V was pared by 8 bases and J by 3 bases, with 16 bases between.

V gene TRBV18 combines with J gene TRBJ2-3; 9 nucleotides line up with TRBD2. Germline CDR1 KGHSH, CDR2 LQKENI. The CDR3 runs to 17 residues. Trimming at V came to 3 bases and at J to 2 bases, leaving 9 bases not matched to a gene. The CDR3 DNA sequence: TGTGCCAGCTCACCTACCTCTAGCGGGGTGGACACAGATACGCAGTATTTT. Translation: CASSPTSSGVDTDTQYF.

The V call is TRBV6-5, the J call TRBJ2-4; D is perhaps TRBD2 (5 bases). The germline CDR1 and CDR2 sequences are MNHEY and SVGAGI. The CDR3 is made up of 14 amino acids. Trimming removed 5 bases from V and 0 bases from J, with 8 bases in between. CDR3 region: CASSPGVAKNIQYF. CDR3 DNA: TGTGCCAGCAGTCCCGGGGTAGCCAAAAACATTCAGTACTTC.

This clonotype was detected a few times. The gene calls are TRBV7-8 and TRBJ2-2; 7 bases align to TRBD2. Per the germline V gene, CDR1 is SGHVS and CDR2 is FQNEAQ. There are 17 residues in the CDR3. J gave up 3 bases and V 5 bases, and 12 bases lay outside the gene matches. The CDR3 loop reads CASSPRSAGSHTGELFF. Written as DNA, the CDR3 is TGTGCCAGCAGCCCCCGTTCAGCGGGGTCTCACACCGGGGAGCTGTTTTTT. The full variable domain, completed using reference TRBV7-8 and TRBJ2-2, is GAGVSQSPRYKVAKRGQDVALRCDPISGHVSLFWYQQALGQGPEFLTYFQNEAQLDKSGLPSDRFFAERPEGSVSTLKIQRTQQEDSAVYLCASSPRSAGSHTGELFFGEGSRLTVL.

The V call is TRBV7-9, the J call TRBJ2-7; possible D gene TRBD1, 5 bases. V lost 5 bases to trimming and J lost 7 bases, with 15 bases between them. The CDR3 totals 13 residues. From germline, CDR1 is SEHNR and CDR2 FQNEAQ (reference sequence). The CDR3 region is CASSAITGWEQYV. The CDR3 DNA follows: TGTGCCAGCAGCGCCATCACAGGCTGGGAGCAGTACGTC.

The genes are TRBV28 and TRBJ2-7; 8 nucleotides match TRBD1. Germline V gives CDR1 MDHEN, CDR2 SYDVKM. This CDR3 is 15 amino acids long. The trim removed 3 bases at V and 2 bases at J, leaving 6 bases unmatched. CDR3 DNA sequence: TGTGCCAGCAGTTTCCTGGCAGGGGGCCCCTACGAGCAGTACGTC. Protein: CASSFLAGGPYEQYV.

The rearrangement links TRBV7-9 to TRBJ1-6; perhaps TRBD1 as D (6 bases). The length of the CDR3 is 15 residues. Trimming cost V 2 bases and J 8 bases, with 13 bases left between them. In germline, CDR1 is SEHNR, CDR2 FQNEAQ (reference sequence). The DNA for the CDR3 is TGTGCCAGCAGCTTAATACAGGGCCTGGATTCACCCCTCCACTTT. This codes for CASSLIQGLDSPLHF.

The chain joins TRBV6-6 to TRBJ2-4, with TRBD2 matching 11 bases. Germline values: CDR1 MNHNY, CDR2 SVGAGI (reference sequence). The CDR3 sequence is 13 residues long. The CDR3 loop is CTTISGGATIQYF. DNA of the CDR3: TGTACCACCATTAGCGGGGGGGCCACGATTCAGTACTTC.

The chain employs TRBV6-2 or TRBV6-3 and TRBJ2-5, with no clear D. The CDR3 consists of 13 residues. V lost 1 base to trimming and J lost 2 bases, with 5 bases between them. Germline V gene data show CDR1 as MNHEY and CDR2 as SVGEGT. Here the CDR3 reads CASSYFSQETQYF. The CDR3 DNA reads TGTGCCAGCAGTTACTTCAGTCAAGAGACCCAGTACTTC.

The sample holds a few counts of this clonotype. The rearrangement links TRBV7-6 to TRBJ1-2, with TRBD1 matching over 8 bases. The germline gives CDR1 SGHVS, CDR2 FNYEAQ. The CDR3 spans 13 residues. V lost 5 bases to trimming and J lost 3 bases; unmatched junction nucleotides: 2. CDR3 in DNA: TGTGCCAGCAGCCAGGGGGCTTACTATGGCTACACCTTC. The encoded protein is CASSQGAYYGYTF.